Below, 9 T cell receptor beta chains from the same sample are listed, as sequenced in a study of CD8+ T cells in alopecia areata. Extraction of RNA preceded its reverse transcription into cDNA, which served as the sequencing template. The assay was immunoSEQ multiplex PCR, and TCRdb's table has in-frame clones only and misses some. This sample has some 180,000 clones, with about 53% found just once. Treatment denoted: oral pan-JAK inhibitor, 5-10 mg twice daily. The sample was CD8+ T cells sorted from blood, taken at week 24, from a patient treated with tofacitinib. The receptors come from a human donor with alopecia areata.

The chain links TRBV5-1 to TRBJ1-1; possibly TRBD1 for D (5 bases). Germline V CDR1 and CDR2: SGHRS, YFSETQ. The germline V and J ends were trimmed by 2 bases and 1 base, with 9 bases remaining between them. This CDR3 has 14 residues. The CDR3 protein is CASSLKGTNTEAFF. The CDR3 nucleotides read TGCGCCAGCAGCTTAAAGGGGACGAACACTGAAGCTTTCTTT.

The chain uses TRBV27 and TRBJ2-1, with 7 bases lining up with TRBD1. V lost 3 bases and J lost 4; bases outside the gene matches: 6. CDR3 length: 15 residues. CDR1 MNHEY and CDR2 SMNVEV come from the germline V gene (reference sequence). CDR3 DNA sequence: TGTGCCAGCAGTTTGGCCGGGACAGCATACAATGAGCAGTTCTTC. Residues: CASSLAGTAYNEQFF.

With regard to this clone: A much more abundant neighbour one base away suggests this may be a read error. The CDR3 spells CASSLGAGELFF. As DNA, the CDR3 is TGTGCCAGCAGCTTAGGGGCCGGGGAGCTGTTTTTT. The rearrangement links TRBV7-3 to TRBJ2-2; no clear D. Germline-derived CDR1 and CDR2 are SGHTA and FQGTGA. Trimming pared 2 bases from V and 6 bases from J, leaving 4 bases between. The CDR3 contains 12 residues. Supplemented by reference TRBV7-3 and TRBJ2-2, the full variable domain reads GAGVSQTPSNKVTEKGKYVELRCDPISGHTALYWYRQSLGQGPEFLIYFQGTGAADDSGLPNDRFFAVRPEGSVSTLKIQRTERGDSAVYLCASSLGAGELFFGEGSRLTVL.

This clone was detected a few times. The V gene is TRBV6-4, the J gene TRBJ2-1; 8 nucleotides agree with TRBD2. CDR3 size: 15 residues. Per the germline V gene, CDR1 is MRHNA and CDR2 is SNTAGT. Trimming took 4 bases from V and 4 from J; bases not matched to a gene: 6. The CDR3 DNA reads as TGTGCCAGCAGTGCAGGGGCGGGGGGATACAATGAGCAGTTCTTC. Protein: CASSAGAGGYNEQFF.

The rearrangement joins TRBV30 to TRBJ1-1; D not certain. Trimming took off 0 bases at V and 4 bases at J, with 12 bases between the two ends. CDR1 is GTSNPN and CDR2 is SVGIG in the germline V gene (reference sequence). The CDR3 is 14 residues long. DNA of the CDR3: TGTGCCTGGAGTGTAAGGCCTTCGGGCACTGAAGCTTTCTTT. This translates into CAWSVRPSGTEAFF. Full variable domain (rest looked up from reference TRBV30 and TRBJ1-1): SQTIHQWPATLVQPVGSPLSLECTVEGTSNPNLYWYRQAAGRGLQLLFYSVGIGQISSEVPQNLSASRPQDRQFILSSKKLLLSDSGFYLCAWSVRPSGTEAFFGQGTRLTVV.

The chain couples TRBV7-8 to TRBJ2-7; 7 positions match TRBD1. V trimming: 5 bases; J trimming: 2 bases; junction bases outside the gene matches: 9. The CDR3 spans 15 residues. CDR1 and CDR2 from the germline V gene are SGHVS and FQNEAQ. CDR3 DNA: TGTGCCAGCAGCCCCGAGCAGGGGACAGCCTACGAGCAGTACTTC. Encoded protein: CASSPEQGTAYEQYF. The full variable domain, completed using reference TRBV7-8 and TRBJ2-7, is GAGVSQSPRYKVAKRGQDVALRCDPISGHVSLFWYQQALGQGPEFLTYFQNEAQLDKSGLPSDRFFAERPEGSVSTLKIQRTQQEDSAVYLCASSPEQGTAYEQYFGPGTRLTVT.

This clone has more than one count but fewer than ten. The sample contains more than one DNA sequence encoding this CDR3. The gene calls are TRBV29-1 and TRBJ1-2; possible D gene TRBD1, 6 bases. This CDR3 is 13 amino acids long. Germline V gene data show CDR1 as SQVTM and CDR2 as ANQGSEA. Trimming shortened V by 6 bases and J by 2 bases, and 13 bases separated the two germline ends. CDR3 nucleotide sequence: TGCAGCGTACCGGACAGACCAAACTATGGCTACACCTTC. Translated: CSVPDRPNYGYTF.

This clone was detected only a few times. The chain carries TRBV11-2 and TRBJ2-1, with D maybe TRBD2 (5 bases). CDR1 SGHAT and CDR2 FQNNGV come from the germline V gene. The CDR3 is 16 residues long. Trimming pared 1 base from V and 5 bases from J, leaving 15 bases between. The CDR3 sequence is CASSLGPATGNNEQFF. CDR3 coding DNA: TGTGCCAGCAGCTTAGGACCCGCTACGGGGAACAATGAGCAGTTCTTC.

The chain recombines TRBV16 with TRBJ1-5, with D uncertain. Germline V gene data show CDR1 as KGHSY and CDR2 as FQNENV. Trimming stripped 4 bases from V and 5 bases from J, with 12 bases between. The CDR3 extends over 14 amino acids. CDR3: CASSPLDGDQPQHF. CDR3 nucleotide sequence: TGTGCCAGCAGCCCATTAGACGGAGATCAGCCCCAGCATTTT.